This T cell receptor beta chain was recorded in a study of Ad26.COV2.S vaccination and SARS-CoV-2 variants (TCRdb year 2021). In terms of the full investigation: Vaccine-arm donors came from COV1001, a multicentre, randomized, double-blind, placebo-controlled phase I-IIa trial of Ad26.COV2.S in healthy adults. Dosing of Ad26.COV2.S was intramuscular, at either 5x10^10 or 1x10^11 viral particles, delivered as one shot or as two shots spaced 56 days apart. TCRbeta repertoire sequencing was used to assess the specificity and breadth of SARS-CoV-2-reactive T cell receptors after Ad26.COV2.S vaccination. A total of 32 samples were included in the TCR-sequenced set, comprising some 20 Ad26.COV2.S vaccine recipients, 5 placebo recipients and 8 SARS-CoV-2 convalescent individuals. Participants in the trial were split at random into five groups of five each, receiving low-dose or high-dose Ad26.COV2.S once or twice, or else placebo on both occasions. Throughout the experiments and outcome assessment, investigators stayed blinded to trial group allocation.

Details on this clone: What this receptor recognizes is not known. Qualities for individual bases were not recorded, and no much larger clone is one base off.

TCRbeta CDR3 regions were sequenced with the immunoSEQ Assay. After extraction, genomic DNA underwent amplification by bias-controlled multiplex PCR, followed by high-throughput sequencing. In the authors' own workflow: Collapsing and filtering of sequences were performed to quantify the absolute abundance of each unique TCRbeta CDR3 region. Usable DNA was measured by amplifying reference genes present in all nucleated cells, and TCRbeta template counts were normalized to that usable DNA to estimate T cell fraction. Repertoire TCRs were annotated as SARS-CoV-2-specific when V gene, CDR3 amino acid sequence and J gene were exactly matched to a known reactive TCR set. The reference SARS-CoV-2 TCR set was obtained from MIRA and was filtered for enrichment in COVID-19-positive ImmuneCODE repertoires, whereby public or cross-reactive TCRs were removed. Using the MIRA antigens, annotated TCRs were further analysed by specific ORF or by position within an ORF. Breadth was defined as annotated unique rearrangements over total unique productive rearrangements; depth was the summed frequency of those rearrangements. Group comparisons of TCR breadth used two-sided Wilcoxon rank-sum tests. Sourced from immuneACCESS, this table was stored by TCRdb with only in-frame sequences that have V and J called. A share of the clones is absent; for the studies checked, an unresolved V gene accounts for under half, and the remainder has no known explanation. The V and J calls and clone size are taken from that table; D and trimming were inferred from the DNA. The sample contains about 350,000 clones, approximately 86% of them found a single time. The ten largest clones represent over 8.5% of the sample.

The treatment or condition label for this specimen denotes: some 20 received Ad26.COV2.S at low or high dose, single or two shots; five or six received placebo; per-sample allocation not given. For vaccine and placebo recipients, repertoires were sequenced using samples collected on day 63 after the first injection. Between 29 July and 7 August 2020, Cohort 1b enrolled 25 adults aged 18-55 years at one site in Boston, USA. Ad26.COV2.S was a replication-incompetent adenovirus type 26 vector that expressed a prefusion-stabilized SARS-CoV-2 spike protein derived from the original Wuhan strain. The investigation overall reported the following: Substantial breadth of spike-specific CD8+ and CD4+ T cell responses was reported after vaccination. Vaccine and placebo recipients had similar non-spike TCR breadth, a finding consistent with the vaccine containing only spike. Ad26.COV2.S recipients had higher spike-specific TCR breadth than placebo recipients (P = 0.0014). The study lacked the statistical power to compare responses across vaccine doses or regimens. According to the authors, total T cell responses may have been underestimated by the TCR breadth and depth analyses.

Its CDR3 holds 14 amino acids, cysteine through phenylalanine. The sequence is cut down to CDR3 DNA, 42 bases in frame from base 1. CDR1 and CDR2 are read off the germline V gene as SNHLY and FYNNEI. The V and J segments used are TRBV2 and TRBJ2-1; the junction holds 8 bases that match TRBD2. The TCR was taken from a person aged 18-60 years who received the Ad26.COV2.S COVID-19 vaccine or a placebo. The sample in question was peripheral blood, obtained in a trial of Ad26.COV2.S vaccine versus placebo. The sequence in DNA is TGTGCTAGAAAGCGCAGCGGGGGATACAATGAGCAGTTCTTC. The translation is CARKRSGGYNEQFF.